The 12 T cell receptor beta chains given below trace back to one sample, sequenced in a study of cytomegalovirus exposure and HLA in healthy donors. 60 Vbeta and 13 Jbeta primers were used in PCR. Sequenced by immunoSEQ multiplex PCR; TCRdb stores in-frame clones only, minus some. This sample has about 130,000 clones; 60% to 80% occur once, and the top ten carry approximately 1.2%. The sample comprised PBMCs. These receptors were obtained from a man aged 45-65 years in good health and CMV-seronegative.

V usage is TRBV5-8 and J usage is TRBJ1-3; 7 bases fit TRBD1. Germline values: CDR1 SGHTS, CDR2 YDEGEE. The CDR3 loop spans 15 amino acids. Unmatched junction bases numbered 2, after V lost 0 bases and J lost 2 bases. CDR3 protein: CASSLAGTAGNTIYF. The CDR3 nucleotides read TGTGCCAGCAGCTTGGCCGGGACAGCTGGAAACACCATATATTTT.

The V and J genes are TRBV30 and TRBJ2-5; D ambiguous. This CDR3 region has 13 residues. CDR1 and CDR2 (germline): GTSNPN, SVGIG (reference sequence). The ends were cut back, 2 bases at V and 5 bases at J, with 12 bases in the middle. CDR3 bases: TGTGCCTGGAGTTCCCCAGGTGGTGAGACCCAGTACTTC. This translates into CAWSSPGGETQYF.

The gene calls are TRBV28 and TRBJ2-7; D ambiguous. With 6 bases removed from V and 3 bases from J, the gap between germline ends came to 9 bases. The germline V gene has CDR1 MDHEN and CDR2 SYDVKM. The CDR3 covers 12 residues. The CDR3 loop reads CASRTAGYEQYF. The CDR3 DNA sequence: TGTGCCAGCAGGACCGCAGGCTACGAGCAGTACTTC.

This clone was seen once. This chain connects TRBV6-1 to TRBJ2-3; D may be TRBD1 (5 bases). Trimming left V 1 base short and J 5 bases short, with 13 bases between. Germline loops: CDR1 MNHNS, CDR2 SASEGT. The length of the CDR3 is 15 residues. In DNA form, the CDR3 reads TGTGCCAGCAGTGAAGACAACGCCCAGGGAGATACGCAGTATTTT. Its protein product is CASSEDNAQGDTQYF.

V gene TRBV6-1 combines with J gene TRBJ2-7; D gene unclear. Germline V gene sequence: CDR1 MNHNS, CDR2 SASEGT. V lost 7 bases and J 1 base, leaving 8 bases between the germline ends. This CDR3 region has 12 residues. As DNA, the CDR3 is TGTGCCAGCAATGAGGAGTCCTACGAGCAGTACTTC. It translates to CASNEESYEQYF.

The rearrangement links TRBV19 to TRBJ2-5; 8 positions agree with TRBD1. The CDR3 runs 12 residues. Germline V lookup: CDR1 LNHDA, CDR2 SQIVND (reference sequence). V dropped 9 bases and J dropped 1; count of bases not matched to a gene: 1. CDR3 DNA sequence: TGTGCCAGCGGACAGGGCCAAGAGACCCAGTACTTC. Translating it yields CASGQGQETQYF. The complete variable domain, with remaining parts taken from reference TRBV19 and TRBJ2-5, reads DGGITQSPKYLFRKEGQNVTLSCEQNLNHDAMYWYRQDPGQGLRLIYYSQIVNDFQKGDIAEGYSVSREKKESFPLTVTSAQKNPTAFYLCASGQGQETQYFGPGTRLLVL.

The rearrangement links TRBV5-1 to TRBJ2-7, with TRBD1 matching over 7 bases. The CDR3 runs to 16 residues. The ends lost 4 bases at V and 3 bases at J; junction bases unmatched: 13. CDR1 is SGHRS and CDR2 is YFSETQ in the germline V gene. The CDR3 nucleotides read TGCGCCAGCAGCCCCAACCCGGGACAGAGCCTCTACGAGCAGTACTTC. It yields the protein CASSPNPGQSLYEQYF.

The chain has TRBV5-1 and TRBJ2-5; 13 bases match TRBD2. V shed 4 bases and J 2 bases; nucleotides not matched to a gene: 5. The CDR3 extends over 16 amino acids. Germline V gives CDR1 SGHRS, CDR2 YFSETQ. CDR3 protein: CASSPGTSGIQETQYF. The DNA of the CDR3 is TGCGCCAGCAGCCCCGGGACTAGCGGGATACAAGAGACCCAGTACTTC.

The chain carries TRBV18 and TRBJ2-5, with D possibly TRBD2 on 6 matching bases. This CDR3 region has 13 residues. V lost 8 bases to trimming and J lost 0 bases, with 10 bases between them. Per the germline V gene, CDR1 is KGHSH and CDR2 is LQKENI. The CDR3 reads CASTSGDQETQYF. The CDR3 nucleotides read TGTGCCAGCACGTCGGGGGACCAAGAGACCCAGTACTTC.

In this sample, this clone turned up a few times. This chain joins TRBV19 and TRBJ1-4; 10 bases align to TRBD1. Germline V CDR1 and CDR2: LNHDA, SQIVND (reference sequence). CDR3 size: 13 residues. With 6 bases clipped from V and 12 bases from J, the junction kept 7 bases outside the gene matches. The CDR3 DNA follows: TGTGCCAGTAGCCGACAGGGGGCTATCGAACTGTTTTTT. It is translated as CASSRQGAIELFF.

The CDR3: CASSPYEGARPRGFSDTQYF. The CDR3 DNA is TGTGCCAGCAGCCCATATGAGGGGGCGCGACCCAGGGGGTTCTCGGATACGCAGTATTTT. The chain is built from TRBV12-1 and TRBJ2-3; no check of the table's D call, TRBD1, against the DNA was made. TRBV12-1 is a documented pseudogene. The CDR3 totals 20 residues.

A few counts support this clone. The chain couples TRBV18 to TRBJ1-3; weak D call: TRBD1 (6 bases). The CDR3 length is 15 residues. V was pared by 2 bases and J by 4 bases, with 12 bases between. Germline CDR1 and CDR2: KGHSH and LQKENI. The CDR3 sequence is CASSPSAGAGNTIYF. The CDR3 coding sequence is TGTGCCAGCTCACCATCAGCGGGGGCAGGAAACACCATATATTTT.